This TCR beta chain was documented in a study of STAT3 mutations in large granular lymphocyte leukemia. Study background: 40% of treated T-LGLL patients showed hematologic response to immunosuppression. General study findings and limits: In about 35% of the 18 patients, new TCR clonotypes emerged after therapy. Every T-LGLL patient had at least one immunodominant TCRbeta clonotype.

Comments on this clone: Antigen: not known.

This CDR3 spans 15 amino acids. V trimming: 0 bases; J trimming: 8 bases; junction bases outside the gene matches: 8. In germline, CDR1 is SGDLS, CDR2 YYNGEE. Average productive template count per sample was about 42,000. Sequencing was performed with immunoSEQ multiplex PCR; in TCRdb, only in-frame clones are kept and a portion is missing. This sample has some 3,900 clones, with approximately 66% found just once. The sequenced sample was peripheral blood mononuclear cells. The rearrangement links TRBV9 to TRBJ2-1, with 7 bases aligning to TRBD1. The TCR originated in a man between 60 and 75 years old with T-cell large granular lymphocyte leukemia. Some clones in this sample may be carry-over from other donors' samples. The CDR3 is CASSVGQGSFYEQFF. The CDR3 nucleotides are TGTGCCAGCAGCGTAGGACAGGGATCCTTCTATGAGCAGTTCTTC.